This TCR beta chain was obtained from a study of cytomegalovirus exposure and HLA in healthy donors. Assay used: immunoSEQ multiplex PCR; TCRdb lists only in-frame clones, some missing. The data contain fewer than 90,000 clones, 84% of them singletons. After removal of 7 bases from V and 4 bases from J, the junction contained 7 bases not matched to a gene. Per the germline V gene, CDR1 is MNHEY and CDR2 is SVGAGI. The CDR3 length is 15 residues. Sequenced sample: PBMCs. This clonotype was sampled from a young woman in good health and CMV-seropositive. The chain employs TRBV6-5 and TRBJ1-4, with TRBD1 matching 9 bases. The CDR3: CASNPQGAFNEKLFF. The CDR3 DNA reads as TGTGCCAGCAATCCACAGGGGGCTTTTAATGAAAAACTGTTTTTT.